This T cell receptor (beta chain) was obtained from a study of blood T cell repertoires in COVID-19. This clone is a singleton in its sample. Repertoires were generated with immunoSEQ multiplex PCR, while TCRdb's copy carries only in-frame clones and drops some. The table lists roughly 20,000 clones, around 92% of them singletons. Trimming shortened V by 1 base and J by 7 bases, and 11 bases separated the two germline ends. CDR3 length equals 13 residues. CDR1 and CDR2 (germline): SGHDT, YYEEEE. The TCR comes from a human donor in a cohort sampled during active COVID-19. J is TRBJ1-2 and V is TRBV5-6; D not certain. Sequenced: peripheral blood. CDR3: CASSLKRSFGYTF. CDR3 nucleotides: TGTGCCAGCAGCTTGAAACGAAGCTTTGGCTACACCTTC.